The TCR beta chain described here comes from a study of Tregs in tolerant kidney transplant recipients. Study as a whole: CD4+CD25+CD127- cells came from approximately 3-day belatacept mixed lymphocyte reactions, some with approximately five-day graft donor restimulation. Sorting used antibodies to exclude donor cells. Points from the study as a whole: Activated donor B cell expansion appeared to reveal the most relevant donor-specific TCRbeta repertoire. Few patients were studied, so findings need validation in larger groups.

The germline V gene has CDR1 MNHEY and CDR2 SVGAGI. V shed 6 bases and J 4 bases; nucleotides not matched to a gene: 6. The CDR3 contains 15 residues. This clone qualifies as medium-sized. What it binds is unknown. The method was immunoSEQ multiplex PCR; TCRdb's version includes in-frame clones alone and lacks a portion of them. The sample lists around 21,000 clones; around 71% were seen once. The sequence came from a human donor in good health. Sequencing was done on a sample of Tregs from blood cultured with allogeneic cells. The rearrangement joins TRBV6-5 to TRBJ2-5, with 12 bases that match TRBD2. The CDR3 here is CASRLAGGLGETQYF. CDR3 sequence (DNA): TGTGCCAGCAGACTAGCGGGGGGCCTCGGAGAGACCCAGTACTTC.